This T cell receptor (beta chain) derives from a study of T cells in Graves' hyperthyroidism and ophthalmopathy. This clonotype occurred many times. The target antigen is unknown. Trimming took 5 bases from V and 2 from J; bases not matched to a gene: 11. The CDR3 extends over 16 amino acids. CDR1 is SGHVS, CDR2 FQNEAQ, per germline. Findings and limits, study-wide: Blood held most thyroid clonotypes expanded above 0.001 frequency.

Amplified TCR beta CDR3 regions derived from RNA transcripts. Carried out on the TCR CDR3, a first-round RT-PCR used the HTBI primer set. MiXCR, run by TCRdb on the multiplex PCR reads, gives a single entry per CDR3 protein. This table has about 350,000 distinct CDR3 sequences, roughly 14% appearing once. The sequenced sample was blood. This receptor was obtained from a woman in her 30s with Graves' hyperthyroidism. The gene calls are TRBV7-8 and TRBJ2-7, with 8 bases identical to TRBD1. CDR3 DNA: TGTGCCAGCAGCGGCCGACAGGGGCACAGGGCCTACGAGCAGTACTTC. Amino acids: CASSGRQGHRAYEQYF. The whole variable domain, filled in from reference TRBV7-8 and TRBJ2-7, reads GAGVSQSPRYKVAKRGQDVALRCDPISGHVSLFWYQQALGQGPEFLTYFQNEAQLDKSGLPSDRFFAERPEGSVSTLKIQRTQQEDSAVYLCASSGRQGHRAYEQYFGPGTRLTVT.